Presented here are 30 T cell receptor beta chains from one specimen sequenced in a study of T cell responses to AZD1222 COVID-19 vaccine. Measured with immunoSEQ multiplex PCR; TCRdb has only the in-frame clones, and not every one. The sample consists of around 140,000 clones, roughly 93% of them appearing once. Specimen: peripheral blood, collected after recovery from COVID-19. Receptors were obtained from an adult who had recovered from COVID-19.

The CDR3 nucleotides read TGTGCCAGCAGCGTAGCGGCAGGGGTCCCCAATTCACCCCTCCACTTT. The encoded protein is CASSVAAGVPNSPLHF. The chain couples TRBV9 to TRBJ1-6, with TRBD1 as a possible D gene (6 bases). Looked up from germline, CDR1 is SGDLS and CDR2 is YYNGEE. The V gene lost 0 bases and the J gene lost 7 bases, with 14 bases spanning the gap. The CDR3 is 16 amino acids.

The chain links TRBV9 to TRBJ2-7; D is perhaps TRBD1 (5 bases). The CDR3 spans 12 residues. Trimming took 3 bases from V and 7 from J, leaving 11 bases between them. Germline CDR1 reads SGDLS; CDR2 reads YYNGEE. The CDR3 is CASSDTTAEQYF. The CDR3 region has the DNA TGTGCCAGCAGCGACACGACAGCTGAGCAGTACTTC.

This clone was detected once. The chain employs TRBV9 and TRBJ2-3, with D maybe TRBD2 (6 bases). This CDR3 region has 16 residues. Germline CDR1 and CDR2: SGDLS and YYNGEE. V was clipped by 0 bases and J by 1 base, with 12 bases between them. CDR3 loop: CASSVDRDLRTDTQYF. The CDR3 region has the DNA TGTGCCAGCAGCGTAGATAGGGACTTACGCACAGATACGCAGTATTTT.

This clone was seen once. The V gene is TRBV7-9, the J gene TRBJ2-1; 7 bases match TRBD2. The CDR3 extends over 16 amino acids. Trimming removed 1 base from V and 4 bases from J; junction bases left unmatched: 7. Germline assignment: CDR1 SEHNR and CDR2 FQNEAQ (reference sequence). CDR3 loop: CASSLVGGRVYNEQFF. The CDR3 DNA sequence: TGTGCCAGCAGCTTAGTAGGCGGGAGAGTTTACAATGAGCAGTTCTTC. The variable domain in full, with the rest retrieved from reference TRBV7-9 and TRBJ2-1, is DTGVSQNPRHKITKRGQNVTFRCDPISEHNRLYWYRQTLGQGPEFLTYFQNEAQLEKSRLLSDRFSAERPKGSFSTLEIQRTEQGDSAMYLCASSLVGGRVYNEQFFGPGTRLTVL.

The rearrangement joins TRBV5-1 to TRBJ1-1; 8 bases line up with TRBD1. Germline CDR1 and CDR2: SGHRS and YFSETQ. CDR3 length equals 14 residues. V was pared by 2 bases and J by 6 bases, with 6 bases of the junction left unmatched. CDR3 loop: CASSFGPTGAEAFF. The CDR3 coding sequence is TGCGCCAGCAGCTTTGGACCGACAGGGGCTGAAGCTTTCTTT.

Only one count was recorded for this clone. J is TRBJ1-6 and V is TRBV28; D unclear. V lost 10 bases and J 4 bases, leaving 14 bases between the germline ends. Germline assignment: CDR1 MDHEN and CDR2 SYDVKM. The CDR3 is 14 amino acids. This CDR3 reads CATLPGPYNSPLHF. The CDR3 nucleotides read TGTGCCACTCTACCGGGCCCATATAATTCACCCCTCCACTTT.

The count of this clone is one. The CDR3 loop is CASSLSGQGVAGQYF. CDR3 DNA sequence: TGTGCCAGCAGCTTGAGTGGGCAGGGAGTGGCTGGGCAGTACTTC. The V and J genes are TRBV5-4 and TRBJ2-7; tentatively, D is TRBD1 or TRBD2 (5 bases each). Between the trimmed V and J ends, which lost 1 base and 9 bases, there was a span of 20 bases. The V gene's germline CDR1 is SGHNT and CDR2 YYREEE (reference sequence). CDR3 length: 15 residues.

This sequence joins TRBV7-6 and TRBJ2-7; the match to TRBD1 covers 10 bases. With V trimmed by 5 bases and J by 6 bases, 22 bases remained unmatched. Looked up from germline, CDR1 is SGHVS and CDR2 is FNYEAQ. The CDR3 contains 19 residues. The CDR3 DNA reads as TGTGCCAGCAGCCCCGGAAGGACAGGGGGTTTACGGGGAGCTGCCGAGCAGTACTTC. Its translation is CASSPGRTGGLRGAAEQYF.

The chain uses TRBV6-5 and TRBJ1-6; D is possibly TRBD1 (5 bases). Germline V CDR1 and CDR2: MNHEY, SVGAGI. CDR3 length: 15 residues. This chain's CDR3 is CGCDRDSNYNSPLHF. CDR3 nucleotide sequence: TGTGGATGCGACCGCGACAGCAACTATAATTCACCCCTCCACTTT.

This sequence joins TRBV5-4 and TRBJ2-5, with 7 bases matching TRBD1. Per the germline V gene, CDR1 is SGHNT and CDR2 is YYREEE (reference sequence). V trimming: 1 base; J trimming: 4 bases; junction bases outside the gene matches: 4. The CDR3 covers 14 residues. CDR3 residues: CASSLRQGVETQYF. CDR3 nucleotides: TGTGCCAGCAGCTTGAGACAGGGCGTAGAGACCCAGTACTTC. The variable domain in full, with the rest retrieved from reference TRBV5-4 and TRBJ2-5, is ETGVTQSPTHLIKTRGQQVTLRCSSQSGHNTVSWYQQALGQGPQFIFQYYREEENGRGNFPPRFSGLQFPNYSSELNVNALELDDSALYLCASSLRQGVETQYFGPGTRLLVL.

V usage is TRBV2 and J usage is TRBJ2-1; D call uncertain. The V gene lost 2 bases and the J gene lost 8 bases, with 22 bases spanning the gap. Germline CDR1 SNHLY, CDR2 FYNNEI. The CDR3 runs to 17 residues. DNA of the CDR3: TGTGCCAGCAGTGAACCTAATTTAAGTAACCCTCGGGATGAGCAGTTCTTC. It yields the protein CASSEPNLSNPRDEQFF.

The J gene is TRBJ2-7, the V gene TRBV5-5, with 7 bases fitting TRBD2. J was trimmed by 1 base and V by 0 bases; bases with no gene match: 10. Germline CDR1 reads SGHKS; CDR2 reads YYEKEE (reference sequence). This CDR3 has 17 residues. Here the CDR3 DNA reads TGTGCCAGCAGCTTGGCCGGTCTAGCGGTGTTATCCTACGAGCAGTACTTC. This sequence encodes CASSLAGLAVLSYEQYF.

The chain couples TRBV28 to TRBJ2-3; 10 positions match TRBD1. The germline gives CDR1 MDHEN, CDR2 SYDVKM. With V trimmed by 6 bases and J by 6 bases, 6 bases remained unmatched. CDR3 size: 14 residues. DNA of the CDR3: TGTGCCAGCAGACCTCTGGGACAGGGGGATACGCAGTATTTT. Protein sequence: CASRPLGQGDTQYF.

The chain joins TRBV18 to TRBJ2-7, with a possible D match to TRBD1 (5 bases). The V end was cut by 6 bases, the J end by 1 base, with 10 bases between. CDR1 and CDR2 (germline): KGHSH, LQKENI. The CDR3 has 13 amino acids. DNA of the CDR3: TGTGCCAGCTCCCAGGGAAGGTCCTACGAGCAGTACTTC. It translates to CASSQGRSYEQYF.

The rearrangement joins TRBV3-1 (or the pseudogene TRBV3-2) to TRBJ1-5; D is ambiguous. CDR3 size: 16 residues. Germline V lookup: CDR1 LGHDT, CDR2 YNNKEL (reference sequence). Trimming stripped 0 bases from V and 2 bases from J, with 11 bases between. DNA for the CDR3: TGTGCCAGCAGCCAAGATTATGACGCAGGCAATCAGCCCCAGCATTTT. It translates to CASSQDYDAGNQPQHF.

The chain carries TRBV2 and TRBJ2-5; D is ambiguous. Deletions cut 4 bases from V and 3 bases from J, with 12 bases between. CDR1 is SNHLY and CDR2 is FYNNEI in the germline V gene. The CDR3 contains 14 residues. CDR3 amino acids: CASSAGQAKETQYF. In nucleotides, the CDR3 is TGTGCCAGCAGTGCCGGGCAGGCGAAAGAGACCCAGTACTTC.

The rearrangement uses TRBV18 and TRBJ1-5; no clear D gene. Germline CDR1 and CDR2: KGHSH and LQKENI. V was shortened by 2 bases and J by 7 bases, with 12 bases between the two germline ends. The CDR3 has 14 residues. DNA of the CDR3: TGTGCCAGCTCACCAGATAGCGGGAAACAGCCCCAGCATTTT. It encodes CASSPDSGKQPQHF.

The chain employs TRBV10-3 and TRBJ1-3; D unclear. Germline CDR1 ENHRY, CDR2 SYGVKD. CDR3 length equals 13 residues. V was shortened by 8 bases and J by 0 bases, with 8 bases between the two germline ends. The CDR3 nucleotides read TGTGCCATCGGATCTTCCTCTGGAAACACCATATATTTT. Protein sequence: CAIGSSSGNTIYF.

V is TRBV18 and J is TRBJ2-6, with a possible D match to TRBD2 (6 bases). The CDR3 is 18 residues long. Germline CDR1 is KGHSH and CDR2 is LQKENI. Trimming removed 4 bases from V and 0 bases from J, with 16 bases in between. CDR3: CASSLLGGRSSGANVLTF. The CDR3 coding sequence is TGTGCCAGCTCACTTCTCGGGGGAAGGTCCTCTGGGGCCAACGTCCTGACTTTC.

The chain carries TRBV19 and TRBJ2-5; 7 nucleotides match TRBD1. In germline, CDR1 is LNHDA, CDR2 SQIVND (reference sequence). V gave up 3 bases and J gave up 2 bases; unmatched junction bases: 0. This CDR3 region has 13 residues. For the CDR3, the DNA is TGTGCCAGTAGTATGGGACAGCAAGAGACCCAGTACTTC. Protein sequence: CASSMGQQETQYF. Supplemented by reference TRBV19 and TRBJ2-5, the full variable domain reads DGGITQSPKYLFRKEGQNVTLSCEQNLNHDAMYWYRQDPGQGLRLIYYSQIVNDFQKGDIAEGYSVSREKKESFPLTVTSAQKNPTAFYLCASSMGQQETQYFGPGTRLLVL.

The rearrangement uses TRBV4-2 and TRBJ2-2, with D possibly matching TRBD2 (5 bases). V was trimmed by 1 base and J by 4 bases, leaving 10 bases between them. The germline V gene encodes CDR1 LGHNA and CDR2 YNFKEQ. CDR3 length: 15 residues. CDR3 in amino acids: CASSQVTGSTGELFF. The CDR3 DNA is TGTGCCAGCAGCCAAGTGACGGGGAGCACCGGGGAGCTGTTTTTT.

The chain is built from TRBV6-5 and TRBJ1-2, with no clear D. The CDR3 extends over 13 amino acids. The germline V gene has CDR1 MNHEY and CDR2 SVGAGI. V lost 6 bases and J lost 8, with 16 bases in between. The CDR3 bases are TGTGCCAGCAGGCCCTCCACTCCCGGGGGCTACACCTTC. Translation gives CASRPSTPGGYTF.

This sequence joins TRBV5-1 and TRBJ2-5; 7 bases match TRBD2. CDR3 length: 13 residues. Trimming took 3 bases from V and 3 from J; bases not matched to a gene: 2. The germline gives CDR1 SGHRS, CDR2 YFSETQ. CDR3: CASSSSGEETQYF. DNA of the CDR3: TGCGCCAGCAGCTCGAGCGGGGAAGAGACCCAGTACTTC.

The V call is TRBV6-5, the J call TRBJ2-1; D might be TRBD2 (5 bases). Germline CDR1 is MNHEY and CDR2 is SVGAGI. The CDR3 has 15 residues. The ends were cut back, 6 bases at V and 4 bases at J, with 16 bases in the middle. The CDR3 is CASSILSRGYNEQFF. In DNA form, the CDR3 reads TGTGCCAGCAGCATTCTGTCTCGCGGGTACAATGAGCAGTTCTTC.

The chain joins TRBV19 to TRBJ2-3; tentatively, D is TRBD1 (6 bases). Germline V gene sequence: CDR1 LNHDA, CDR2 SQIVND (reference sequence). CDR3 length: 16 residues. With 2 bases removed from V and 0 bases from J, the gap between germline ends came to 12 bases. CDR3 loop: CASSIRDTLSTDTQYF. The CDR3 nucleotides read TGTGCCAGTAGTATACGGGACACCCTTAGCACAGATACGCAGTATTTT.

This clone was picked up a small number of times. The chain joins TRBV5-1 to TRBJ2-7, with no clear D. V was cut by 0 bases and J by 5 bases, with 3 bases left in between. The CDR3 loop spans 11 amino acids. CDR1 and CDR2 from the germline V gene are SGHRS and YFSETQ. The CDR3 DNA reads as TGCGCCAGCAGCTTGGGGGACGAGCAGTACTTC. Its protein product is CASSLGDEQYF.

The V and J genes are TRBV5-1 and TRBJ1-1; TRBD1 aligns across 7 bases. CDR1 and CDR2 from the germline V gene are SGHRS and YFSETQ. This CDR3 has 16 amino acids. V gave up 3 bases and J gave up 2 bases; unmatched junction bases: 10. CDR3 residues: CASSYQPRDSNTEAFF. CDR3 nucleotide sequence: TGCGCCAGCAGCTATCAACCTCGGGACAGCAACACTGAAGCTTTCTTT.

V usage is TRBV27 and J usage is TRBJ1-4, with D perhaps TRBD1 (5 bases). V was pared by 2 bases and J by 7 bases, with 14 bases between. Germline loops: CDR1 MNHEY, CDR2 SMNVEV (reference sequence). The CDR3 consists of 15 residues. The CDR3 DNA reads as TGTGCCAGCAGTTTAGAAGGGGCGCGGGGTGAAAAACTGTTTTTT. Amino acids: CASSLEGARGEKLFF.

The chain couples TRBV2 to TRBJ1-5, with D unresolved. The CDR3 length is 17 residues. Trimming cost V 6 bases and J 4 bases, with 22 bases left between them. Per the germline V gene, CDR1 is SNHLY and CDR2 is FYNNEI. The CDR3 loop reads CASRVGRPTALNQPQHF. CDR3 DNA: TGTGCCAGCAGAGTGGGTCGACCGACTGCCCTGAATCAGCCCCAGCATTTT.

The chain joins TRBV4-1 to TRBJ2-6; D remains ambiguous. The CDR3 has 18 amino acids. Trimming pared 4 bases from V and 0 bases from J, leaving 16 bases between. Germline V lookup: CDR1 MGHRA, CDR2 YSYEKL. This chain's CDR3 is CASSPLLTELSGANVLTF. The CDR3, as DNA: TGCGCCAGCAGCCCACTACTGACCGAGCTCTCTGGGGCCAACGTCCTGACTTTC.